The rows below give T cell receptor beta chains drawn from one sample of a study of neurological immune-mediated disorders. TCRdb re-called the 5' RACE reads through MiXCR, storing one row per CDR3 protein. The table shows tens of thousands of distinct CDR3 sequences, with 10% occurring only once. The source material was PBMCs. The origin of the receptors is a man aged 35-49 years in good health. The conserved cysteine and the conserved F or W are not part of the CDR3 here.

>TRBV6-4|TRBJ2-2
ASSPSVLNTGELF
>TRBV20-1|TRBJ2-7
SAEDGGRLYEQY
>TRBV7-2|TRBJ1-2
ASSLAPGTYGYT
>TRBV27|TRBJ1-2
ASSSVRDRGGGYT
>TRBV28|TRBJ2-7
ASSPPSRYEQY
>TRBV9|TRBJ2-3
ASSVGATDTQY
>TRBV7-8|TRBJ2-5
ASSPRSASGGEETQY
>TRBV29-1|TRBJ2-5
SGDRRETQY
>TRBV5-1|TRBJ2-3
ASSLVPAGESTDTQY
>TRBV12-3/TRBV12-4|TRBJ2-7
ASSPGQGFRAYEQY
>TRBV7-3|TRBJ2-3
ASSSRDRGPGDTQY
>TRBV12-3/TRBV12-4|TRBJ2-3
ASSWGDTQY
>TRBV3-1|TRBJ2-1
ASSQELAGAYNEQF
>TRBV20-1|TRBJ2-5
SAPRGGTGETQY
>TRBV25-1|TRBJ2-1
ASRPDRNEQF
>TRBV6-1|TRBJ2-5
ASSLRGLRETQY
>TRBV5-1|TRBJ1-5
ASSRGTNQPQH
>TRBV5-1|TRBJ1-6
ASSPSLNPAGGPNSPLH
>TRBV3-1|TRBJ2-5
ASSQVTSGETQY
>TRBV28|TRBJ2-7
ASRPGAGYEQY
>TRBV12-3/TRBV12-4|TRBJ2-1
ASSRSGGLSSYNEQF
>TRBV28|TRBJ2-3
ASSSPLVAGGSDTQY
>TRBV18|TRBJ1-5
ASSPKQGDNQPQH
>TRBV9|TRBJ2-1
ASSVRLAGGRDEQF
>TRBV28|TRBJ2-7
ASSLDVETRYEQY
>TRBV6-5|TRBJ2-1
ASSYELDPGQHNEQF
>TRBV11-3|TRBJ2-1
ASSQQGANKGEQF
>TRBV29-1|TRBJ2-3
SIRPTDTQY
>TRBV3-1|TRBJ1-1
ASSRHTANTEAF
>TRBV20-1|TRBJ1-1
SARDVFLEAF
>TRBV7-6|TRBJ2-3
ASSSHLGGADTQY
>TRBV29-1|TRBJ2-2
SVGETSGYTGELF
>TRBV29-1|TRBJ2-5
SVELLLTSQETQY
>TRBV20-1|TRBJ1-5
SAAEDTRVGGNQPQH
>TRBV5-1|TRBJ2-7
ASSLGQVFSEQY
>TRBV5-1|TRBJ2-5
ASSLVGQQLRTSMETQY
>TRBV20-1|TRBJ2-3
SAPTGQVTDTQY
>TRBV2|TRBJ2-1
ASSEGAALAGGPWEQF
>TRBV5-6|TRBJ2-2
ASSSDGGGELF
>TRBV5-1|TRBJ2-3
ASQRGGIEDTQY
>TRBV7-9|TRBJ1-1
ASSKGGQGEGTEAF
>TRBV28|TRBJ1-5
ASSFRISNQPQH